Presented here are 30 T cell receptor beta chains from one specimen sequenced in a study of blood T cell repertoires in COVID-19. Clones were read by immunoSEQ multiplex PCR, and TCRdb kept only the in-frame ones, dropping some. The sample holds fewer than 300,000 clones, 85% to 90% seen once. Sample: PBMCs or T cells enriched from blood (not recorded which). These receptors all come from a man younger than 35 who had recovered from COVID-19.

The chain links TRBV29-1 to TRBJ2-3, with 10 bases identical to TRBD2. The ends lost 6 bases at V and 5 bases at J; junction bases unmatched: 8. Germline-derived CDR1 and CDR2 are SQVTM and ANQGSEA. CDR3 length: 14 residues. The CDR3 DNA sequence: TGCAGCGTCAAAATACTAGCGGGAAGAGATACGCAGTATTTT. It translates to CSVKILAGRDTQYF.

This chain joins TRBV5-4 and TRBJ1-3; D remains unclear. The CDR3 contains 14 residues. V lost 5 bases to trimming and J lost 1 base, with 10 bases between them. CDR1 and CDR2 (germline): SGHNT, YYREEE (reference sequence). This CDR3 is CASRPTVSGNTIYF. CDR3 DNA sequence: TGTGCCAGCAGACCTACGGTTTCTGGAAACACCATATATTTT. Full variable domain (rest looked up from reference TRBV5-4 and TRBJ1-3): ETGVTQSPTHLIKTRGQQVTLRCSSQSGHNTVSWYQQALGQGPQFIFQYYREEENGRGNFPPRFSGLQFPNYSSELNVNALELDDSALYLCASRPTVSGNTIYFGEGSWLTVV.

V usage is TRBV11-2 and J usage is TRBJ2-3, with D tentatively TRBD2 (5 bases). Trimming cost V 5 bases and J 6 bases, with 15 bases left between them. The CDR3 loop spans 14 amino acids. Germline lookup yields CDR1 SGHAT and CDR2 FQNNGV. The CDR3: CASSLYDSGDTQYF. The CDR3 region has the DNA TGTGCCAGCAGCCTTTACGACTCGGGGGATACGCAGTATTTT.

This rearrangement joins TRBV19 to TRBJ2-6; D not resolved. Germline CDR1 reads LNHDA; CDR2 reads SQIVND (reference sequence). The CDR3 runs to 15 residues. Trimming left V 3 bases short and J 2 bases short, with 8 bases between. CDR3 sequence: CASSITRTGANVLTF. CDR3 coding DNA: TGTGCCAGTAGTATTACCAGGACTGGGGCCAACGTCCTGACTTTC.

The chain is built from TRBV5-6 and TRBJ1-1; 8 bases agree with TRBD1. Trimming cost V 3 bases and J 3 bases; bases outside gene matches: 7. This CDR3 is 15 amino acids long. The germline gives CDR1 SGHDT, CDR2 YYEEEE. CDR3 sequence (DNA): TGTGCCAGCAGCTCGCCCGGACAGGGTCACACTGAAGCTTTCTTT. Translated, it gives CASSSPGQGHTEAFF.

The chain employs TRBV2 and TRBJ1-5; 9 positions agree with TRBD1. This CDR3 comprises 15 residues. Germline loops: CDR1 SNHLY, CDR2 FYNNEI. V lost 8 bases to trimming and J lost 9 bases; unmatched junction nucleotides: 14. The CDR3 DNA follows: TGTGCCAGCCACATAGGGGGACAGGGCGGAAGGCCCCAGCATTTT. It codes for CASHIGGQGGRPQHF.

The genes are TRBV7-3 and TRBJ1-1; D not resolved. V dropped 1 base and J dropped 6 bases, with 12 bases sitting between them. From germline, CDR1 is SGHTA and CDR2 FQGTGA. CDR3 length: 14 residues. The CDR3 sequence: CASSLNGGDPEAFF. The CDR3 bases are TGTGCCAGCAGCTTAAACGGCGGAGATCCTGAAGCTTTCTTT.

This chain connects TRBV25-1 to TRBJ1-3; D call uncertain. Germline loops: CDR1 MGHDK, CDR2 SYGVNS. V lost 3 bases and J 5 bases, leaving 11 bases between the germline ends. This CDR3 spans 14 amino acids. CDR3 sequence: CASSDPGLRNTIYF. The CDR3 bases are TGTGCCAGCAGTGACCCCGGACTGAGAAACACCATATATTTT.

In this sample, this clone turned up many times. This sequence joins TRBV6-1 and TRBJ1-5; no clear D. CDR1 is MNHNS, CDR2 SASEGT, per germline. Deletions cut 2 bases from V and 3 bases from J, with 11 bases between. There are 15 residues in the CDR3. Written as DNA, the CDR3 is TGTGCCAGCAGTGAATCATCGGGTTTCAATCAGCCCCAGCATTTT. It is translated as CASSESSGFNQPQHF.

The V gene is TRBV24-1, the J gene TRBJ2-1; D not resolved. Trimming pared 1 base from V and 4 bases from J, leaving 13 bases between. The V gene's germline CDR1 is KGHDR and CDR2 SFDVKD. The CDR3 sequence is 16 residues long. This CDR3 is CATSDFPRPGYNEQFF. As DNA, the CDR3 is TGTGCCACCAGTGATTTCCCTAGGCCGGGTTACAATGAGCAGTTCTTC.

The chain couples TRBV28 to TRBJ1-2; D not certain. Trimming pared 7 bases from V and 1 base from J, leaving 13 bases between. The CDR3 totals 14 residues. Looked up from germline, CDR1 is MDHEN and CDR2 is SYDVKM. CDR3 bases: TGTGCCAGCAACGAAGAGGGCGGTAACTATGGCTACACCTTC. This gives the protein CASNEEGGNYGYTF.

The V and J genes are TRBV30 and TRBJ1-4; D might be TRBD1 (5 bases). The CDR3 runs to 14 residues. V lost 1 base and J 6 bases, leaving 12 bases between the germline ends. CDR1 and CDR2 from the germline V gene are GTSNPN and SVGIG (reference sequence). The CDR3: CAWSGRVGDEKLFF. CDR3 nucleotide sequence: TGTGCCTGGAGTGGCAGGGTCGGTGATGAAAAACTGTTTTTT. Variable domain in full (rest from reference TRBV30 and TRBJ1-4): SQTIHQWPATLVQPVGSPLSLECTVEGTSNPNLYWYRQAAGRGLQLLFYSVGIGQISSEVPQNLSASRPQDRQFILSSKKLLLSDSGFYLCAWSGRVGDEKLFFGSGTQLSVL.

The J gene is TRBJ2-1, the V gene TRBV10-1; 7 bases map to TRBD2. CDR1 WNHNN and CDR2 SYGVQD come from the germline V gene (reference sequence). The V segment lost 0 bases and the J segment 2 bases; nucleotides outside the gene matches: 4. The length of the CDR3 is 16 residues. The CDR3 coding sequence is TGCGCCAGCAGTGAGTCAGCGGGGCTGGCCTACAATGAGCAGTTCTTC. Protein: CASSESAGLAYNEQFF.

The gene calls are TRBV3-1 (or the pseudogene TRBV3-2) and TRBJ2-1, with TRBD2 matching over 12 bases. The ends lost 0 bases at V and 6 bases at J; junction bases unmatched: 9. The CDR3 is made up of 18 amino acids. Germline CDR1 reads LGHDT; CDR2 reads YNNKEL (reference sequence). The CDR3 spells CASSQDWASGGAVNEQFF. The CDR3 coding sequence is TGTGCCAGCAGCCAAGATTGGGCTAGCGGGGGGGCAGTCAATGAGCAGTTCTTC.

The J gene is TRBJ1-3, the V gene TRBV6-5; a possible D gene is TRBD1 (6 bases). The length of the CDR3 is 15 residues. Germline V CDR1 and CDR2: MNHEY, SVGAGI. The V and J ends lost 5 bases and 1 base respectively, with 12 bases between them. CDR3 in DNA: TGTGCCAGCAGTACGACAGGCCATTCTGGAAACACCATATATTTT. Translation: CASSTTGHSGNTIYF.

This chain uses TRBV27 with TRBJ2-1; no definite D call. Germline CDR1 and CDR2: MNHEY and SMNVEV (reference sequence). V shed 5 bases and J shed 8 bases, with 16 bases lying between them. This CDR3 spans 14 amino acids. CDR3 sequence (DNA): TGTGCCAGCAGTGTTCTTACGGAACGGGATGAGCAGTTCTTC. The encoded protein is CASSVLTERDEQFF.

The V and J genes are TRBV19 and TRBJ1-5, with D unresolved. The V end was cut by 6 bases, the J end by 3 bases, with 15 bases between. The CDR3 runs 15 residues. Germline V gene lookup returns CDR1 LNHDA and CDR2 SQIVND (reference sequence). The CDR3 loop reads CASRAGWYDNQPQHF. As DNA, the CDR3 is TGTGCCAGTAGAGCAGGATGGTACGACAATCAGCCCCAGCATTTT.

This sequence joins TRBV5-1 and TRBJ2-7; 9 nucleotides align to TRBD1. With 3 bases clipped from V and 5 bases from J, the junction kept 9 bases outside the gene matches. Germline CDR1 and CDR2: SGHRS and YFSETQ. The CDR3 spans 15 residues. The CDR3 DNA follows: TGCGCCAGCAGCTCCACCGGGACAGGGTTCAACGAGCAGTACTTC. Translation: CASSSTGTGFNEQYF. The full variable domain, completed using reference TRBV5-1 and TRBJ2-7, is KAGVTQTPRYLIKTRGQQVTLSCSPISGHRSVSWYQQTPGQGLQFLFEYFSETQRNKGNFPGRFSGRQFSNSRSEMNVSTLELGDSALYLCASSSTGTGFNEQYFGPGTRLTVT.

This chain links TRBV28 with TRBJ2-3, with D perhaps TRBD2 (5 bases). CDR3 length: 13 residues. Germline V CDR1 and CDR2: MDHEN, SYDVKM. V was trimmed by 5 bases and J by 2 bases, leaving 8 bases between them. The CDR3 DNA sequence: TGTGCCAGCAGTCACGGGGTCACAGATACGCAGTATTTT. It translates to CASSHGVTDTQYF.

This rearrangement joins TRBV5-8 to TRBJ1-2; D perhaps matches TRBD1 (6 bases). Trimming removed 5 bases at V and 4 bases at J, with 24 bases between. Germline values: CDR1 SGHTS, CDR2 YDEGEE. This CDR3 has 17 residues. CDR3 residues: CASRRPGTFRAGYGYTF. CDR3 bases: TGTGCCAGCAGGCGACCCGGGACATTTAGGGCGGGCTATGGCTACACCTTC.

In nucleotides, the CDR3 is TGTGCCAGCAGCTTGCGGGGGGGGCACTCTAATGAGCAGTTCTTC. This gives the protein CASSLRGGHSNEQFF. The chain has TRBV5-5 and TRBJ2-1; 8 nucleotides agree with TRBD2. Germline V gene sequence: CDR1 SGHKS, CDR2 YYEKEE (reference sequence). This CDR3 contains 15 residues. Trimming at V came to 1 base and at J to 7 bases, leaving 7 bases not matched to a gene.

V and J are TRBV2 and TRBJ1-1; D not certain. The length of the CDR3 is 15 residues. V dropped 1 base and J dropped 6 bases, with 15 bases sitting between them. Germline values: CDR1 SNHLY, CDR2 FYNNEI. The CDR3 region is CASSEGQVHFSEAFF. CDR3 nucleotide sequence: TGTGCCAGCAGTGAAGGGCAGGTTCATTTTTCTGAAGCTTTCTTT.

The genes are TRBV1 and TRBJ2-7; TRBD2, as called in the table, went unchecked against the DNA. TRBV1 is a pseudogene locus. The CDR3 extends over 18 amino acids. DNA of the CDR3: TGCACCAGCAGCCAAGATCGAAGGGTAGCGAACCATTCCTACGAGCAGTACTTC. Its protein product is CTSSQDRRVANHSYEQYF.

The J gene is TRBJ1-5, the V gene TRBV2, with 7 bases lining up with TRBD1. Trimming removed 3 bases from V and 12 bases from J; junction bases left unmatched: 8. The CDR3 sequence is 13 residues long. Germline V gene lookup returns CDR1 SNHLY and CDR2 FYNNEI. The CDR3 here is CASSDEGAEVQHF. CDR3 in DNA: TGTGCCAGCAGTGACGAGGGGGCAGAGGTCCAGCATTTT.

The J gene is TRBJ1-4, the V gene TRBV27; 8 bases match TRBD1. Germline V gene data show CDR1 as MNHEY and CDR2 as SMNVEV (reference sequence). This CDR3 is built from 15 residues. Unmatched junction bases numbered 10, after V lost 5 bases and J lost 8 bases. The CDR3 bases are TGTGCCAGCAGTGGATTGACAGGGGCGGCCGAAAAACTGTTTTTT. Amino acid sequence: CASSGLTGAAEKLFF.

The chain carries TRBV3-1 (or the pseudogene TRBV3-2) and TRBJ2-1; 12 positions agree with TRBD2. The CDR3 has 17 amino acids. The V gene's germline CDR1 is LGHDT and CDR2 YNNKEL (reference sequence). The ends lost 7 bases at V and 0 bases at J; junction bases unmatched: 7. CDR3 region: CASTSTSGGSSYNEQFF. The CDR3, as DNA: TGTGCCAGCACCTCAACTAGCGGGGGGAGCTCCTACAATGAGCAGTTCTTC.

The CDR3 here is CASSLKRGTRPYEQYF. The DNA for the CDR3 is TGTGCCAGTAGCCTAAAACGGGGGACTCGCCCCTACGAGCAGTACTTC. This chain joins TRBV19 and TRBJ2-7, with D possibly matching TRBD2 (6 bases). The V end lost 6 bases, the J end lost 2 bases, and 20 bases lay between the germline ends. CDR1 LNHDA and CDR2 SQIVND come from the germline V gene (reference sequence). This CDR3 region has 16 residues.

This clone turned up a few times. This chain uses TRBV7-9 with TRBJ1-2, with 7 bases aligning to TRBD1. There are 12 residues in the CDR3. The V gene's germline CDR1 is SEHNR and CDR2 FQNEAQ (reference sequence). Trimming removed 4 bases from V and 5 bases from J; junction bases left unmatched: 1. CDR3 sequence reads: CASSSGQYGYTF. CDR3 sequence (DNA): TGTGCCAGCAGCTCGGGACAGTATGGCTACACCTTC. Together with reference TRBV7-9 and TRBJ1-2, the CDR3 gives the full variable domain: DTGVSQNPRHKITKRGQNVTFRCDPISEHNRLYWYRQTLGQGPEFLTYFQNEAQLEKSRLLSDRFSAERPKGSFSTLEIQRTEQGDSAMYLCASSSGQYGYTFGSGTRLTVV.

This clone was picked up a small number of times. This chain joins TRBV7-9 and TRBJ2-7; 12 bases match TRBD2. The CDR3 sequence is 15 residues long. Trimming removed 3 bases from V and 3 bases from J; junction bases left unmatched: 3. From germline, CDR1 is SEHNR and CDR2 FQNEAQ (reference sequence). The CDR3 region is CASSLQTSGGYEQYF. The DNA of the CDR3 is TGTGCCAGCAGCTTGCAGACTAGCGGGGGCTACGAGCAGTACTTC.

This chain uses TRBV5-4 with TRBJ2-1, with 8 bases identical to TRBD2. Per germline, CDR1 SGHNT and CDR2 YYREEE (reference sequence). The CDR3 length is 16 residues. After removal of 4 bases from V and 2 bases from J, the junction contained 8 bases not matched to a gene. For the CDR3, the DNA is TGTGCCAGCAGCCGGGGGGGAGGCCTCCCCTACAATGAGCAGTTCTTC. Translating gives CASSRGGGLPYNEQFF.